One sample yielded the 28 T cell receptor beta chains listed below, sequenced in a study of cytomegalovirus exposure and HLA in healthy donors. The method was immunoSEQ multiplex PCR; TCRdb's version includes in-frame clones alone and lacks a portion of them. Found here are some 250,000 clones, almost 90% of them singletons; the top ten hold less than 0.4%. Sequences were obtained from PBMCs. The receptors were sampled from a woman aged 18-29 years in good health and CMV-seronegative.

The V call is TRBV28, the J call TRBJ2-7; TRBD2 might be the D (6 bases). Trimming took 5 bases from V and 4 from J, leaving 18 bases between them. The CDR3 consists of 15 residues. Per the germline V gene, CDR1 is MDHEN and CDR2 is SYDVKM. The CDR3 reads CASSVRGRGAYEQYV. The CDR3 DNA reads TGTGCCAGCAGTGTCCGAGGGCGGGGCGCTTACGAGCAGTACGTC.

The chain links TRBV9 to TRBJ1-1; TRBD1 agrees at 9 bases. Per germline, CDR1 SGDLS and CDR2 YYNGEE. This CDR3 is built from 13 residues. With 10 bases clipped from V and 4 bases from J, the junction kept 8 bases outside the gene matches. Written as DNA, the CDR3 is TGTGCCTCCGGGACAGGGATGGTCACTGAAGCTTTCTTT. Translation gives CASGTGMVTEAFF.

This clone has a single count. The chain is built from TRBV9 and TRBJ1-1, with TRBD1 identical over 10 bases. Germline loops: CDR1 SGDLS, CDR2 YYNGEE. This CDR3 has 13 residues. J lost 3 bases, V lost 6 bases, and 2 bases had no gene match. In DNA, the CDR3 is TGTGCCAGCACCGGGACAGGGGACACTGAAGCTTTCTTT. Its translation is CASTGTGDTEAFF. Full variable domain (missing parts from reference TRBV9 and TRBJ1-1): DSGVTQTPKHLITATGQRVTLRCSPRSGDLSVYWYQQSLDQGLQFLIQYYNGEERAKGNILERFSAQQFPDLHSELNLSSLELGDSALYFCASTGTGDTEAFFGQGTRLTVV.

This chain joins TRBV10-2 and TRBJ2-1; the D gene is possibly TRBD1 (9 bases). There are 15 residues in the CDR3. Germline CDR1 is WSHSY and CDR2 is SAAADI. V was shortened by 7 bases and J by 9 bases, with 22 bases between the two germline ends. The CDR3 spells CASTEGRGDRVEQFF. In DNA, the CDR3 is TGCGCCAGCACCGAGGGGCGGGGGGACAGGGTTGAGCAGTTCTTC.

The rearrangement joins TRBV27 to TRBJ1-1; D perhaps matches TRBD1 (5 bases). CDR1 is MNHEY, CDR2 SMNVEV, per germline (reference sequence). The CDR3 runs 13 residues. The V gene lost 8 bases and the J gene lost 3 bases, with 13 bases spanning the gap. CDR3 region: CASGLGEDTEAFF. The CDR3 nucleotides read TGTGCCAGCGGGTTGGGGGAGGACACTGAAGCTTTCTTT.

This clone has a handful of counts. The chain is built from TRBV13 and TRBJ1-2; D call uncertain. CDR3 length: 12 amino acids. Looked up from germline, CDR1 is PRHDT and CDR2 is FYEKMQ (reference sequence). The V end lost 0 bases, the J end lost 7 bases, and 6 bases lay between the germline ends. The CDR3 DNA reads as TGTGCCAGCAGCTTAGGACGGGGTGGCTACACCTTC. It specifies CASSLGRGGYTF.

V usage is TRBV28 and J usage is TRBJ1-2, with 7 bases identical to TRBD1. The length of the CDR3 is 13 residues. Germline assignment: CDR1 MDHEN and CDR2 SYDVKM. J lost 5 bases, V lost 6 bases, and 6 bases had no gene match. In DNA form, the CDR3 reads TGTGCCAGCAGGCCGGGACAGCGATATGGCTACACCTTC. It is translated as CASRPGQRYGYTF.

The chain has TRBV7-6 and TRBJ2-5, with D tentatively TRBD1 (5 bases). The V and J ends lost 5 bases and 0 bases respectively, with 25 bases between them. Per germline, CDR1 SGHVS and CDR2 FNYEAQ. The CDR3 covers 19 residues. CDR3 loop: CASSNRNLYGSKYQETQYF. Written as DNA, the CDR3 is TGTGCCAGCAGCAACAGGAACTTGTACGGGTCAAAATACCAAGAGACCCAGTACTTC.

This chain joins TRBV15 and TRBJ2-7; D possibly corresponds to TRBD2 (5 bases). V was cut by 0 bases and J by 3 bases, with 9 bases left in between. This CDR3 has 14 amino acids. Germline V gene lookup returns CDR1 LNHNV and CDR2 YYDKDF (reference sequence). This CDR3 reads CATSRDPGNYEQYF. CDR3 sequence (DNA): TGTGCCACCAGCAGAGACCCGGGGAACTACGAGCAGTACTTC.

This chain links TRBV4-3 with TRBJ2-2; a possible D gene is TRBD1 (6 bases). Germline CDR1 reads LGHNA; CDR2 reads YSLEER. CDR3 length equals 17 residues. V gave up 1 base and J gave up 2 bases, with 14 bases separating them. The CDR3 region is CASSQAPPGQNTGELFF. The CDR3 DNA reads TGCGCCAGCAGCCAAGCCCCCCCGGGACAAAACACCGGGGAGCTGTTTTTT.

The V call is TRBV7-8, the J call TRBJ2-5, with 7 bases matching TRBD1. This CDR3 is 15 amino acids long. Germline CDR1 is SGHVS and CDR2 is FQNEAQ. V lost 3 bases, J lost 4 bases, and 8 bases stayed unmatched. The DNA for the CDR3 is TGTGCCAGCAGCTTTAGAAGGGGGCGCGGAGAGACCCAGTACTTC. Translated: CASSFRRGRGETQYF.

V and J are TRBV4-3 and TRBJ2-1; no clear D gene. Trimming cost V 3 bases and J 6 bases, with 9 bases left between them. CDR3 size: 13 residues. Germline lookup yields CDR1 LGHNA and CDR2 YSLEER. CDR3 residues: CASSQSRSNEQFF. The DNA for the CDR3 is TGCGCCAGCAGCCAGTCGCGGAGCAATGAGCAGTTCTTC.

This rearrangement joins TRBV28 to TRBJ1-5, with D tentatively TRBD1 (5 bases). The CDR3 consists of 15 residues. Trimming removed 7 bases at V and 5 bases at J, with 18 bases between. Germline V CDR1 and CDR2: MDHEN, SYDVKM. The CDR3 DNA reads TGTGCCAGCAACCCCGGGGGAAGGCTGGATCAGCCCCAGCATTTT. Translated: CASNPGGRLDQPQHF.

The chain joins TRBV30 to TRBJ1-5, with D unresolved. The germline V and J ends were trimmed by 2 bases and 5 bases, with 10 bases remaining between them. The germline CDR1 and CDR2 sequences are GTSNPN and SVGIG (reference sequence). The CDR3 is made up of 13 amino acids. The CDR3 DNA sequence: TGTGCCTGGAGTTTCGGGGAAGATCAGCCCCAGCATTTT. It specifies CAWSFGEDQPQHF.

This rearrangement joins TRBV19 to TRBJ2-2; D not resolved. The CDR3 consists of 15 residues. In germline, CDR1 is LNHDA, CDR2 SQIVND (reference sequence). Deletions cut 7 bases from V and 2 bases from J, with 14 bases between. CDR3 in DNA: TGTGCCAGTACCCCCCCCCGCGGTAACACCGGGGAGCTGTTTTTT. Amino acids: CASTPPRGNTGELFF.

This chain joins TRBV27 and TRBJ2-2, with D possibly being TRBD1 (6 bases). V lost 3 bases to trimming and J lost 4 bases, with 15 bases between them. This CDR3 has 16 residues. CDR1 MNHEY and CDR2 SMNVEV come from the germline V gene (reference sequence). Here the CDR3 DNA reads TGTGCCAGCAGTTTCGTCAGGGGAATAGTCACCGGGGAGCTGTTTTTT. This codes for CASSFVRGIVTGELFF.

V usage is TRBV5-1 and J usage is TRBJ1-1; the D gene is possibly TRBD1 (6 bases). With 7 bases removed from V and 0 bases from J, the gap between germline ends came to 13 bases. Germline V gene lookup returns CDR1 SGHRS and CDR2 YFSETQ. CDR3 length: 14 amino acids. Here the CDR3 DNA reads TGCGCCAGCGGCATTCAGGGGATGAACACTGAAGCTTTCTTT. It encodes CASGIQGMNTEAFF.

The rearrangement joins TRBV5-4 to TRBJ2-3; TRBD2 aligns across 7 bases. Looked up from germline, CDR1 is SGHNT and CDR2 is YYREEE (reference sequence). V lost 0 bases and J lost 6; bases outside the gene matches: 13. The CDR3 loop spans 17 amino acids. The chain's CDR3 is CASSLVASGEIGDTQYF. The CDR3, as DNA: TGTGCCAGCAGCTTGGTTGCTAGCGGAGAGATTGGGGATACGCAGTATTTT.

This chain connects TRBV6-6 to TRBJ2-3; D gene unclear. Germline V gene sequence: CDR1 MNHNY, CDR2 SVGAGI (reference sequence). This CDR3 is 14 amino acids long. Trimming left V 7 bases short and J 2 bases short, with 13 bases between. CDR3 in amino acids: CASTPVESTDTQYF. The CDR3 nucleotides are TGTGCCAGCACCCCCGTTGAGTCCACAGATACGCAGTATTTT.

The genes are TRBV7-3 and TRBJ2-7; TRBD2 matches 11 bases. V lost 5 bases to trimming and J lost 2 bases; unmatched junction nucleotides: 5. Germline CDR1 is SGHTA and CDR2 is FQGTGA. The CDR3 sequence is 15 residues long. CDR3 DNA sequence: TGTGCCAGCAGCGTTACGGGACTAGCGGCCTACGAGCAGTACTTC. As protein: CASSVTGLAAYEQYF.

J is TRBJ2-1 and V is TRBV18, with TRBD2 identical over 10 bases. CDR3 size: 16 residues. V lost 2 bases, J lost 6 bases, and 7 bases stayed unmatched. The V gene's germline CDR1 is KGHSH and CDR2 LQKENI. In DNA form, the CDR3 reads TGTGCCAGCTCACCAACGATAGCGGGGGGCCTCAATGAGCAGTTCTTC. Its protein is CASSPTIAGGLNEQFF. The full variable domain, with the rest looked up from reference TRBV18 and TRBJ2-1, is NAGVMQNPRHLVRRRGQEARLRCSPMKGHSHVYWYRQLPEEGLKFMVYLQKENIIDESGMPKERFSAEFPKEGPSILRIQQVVRGDSAAYFCASSPTIAGGLNEQFFGPGTRLTVL.

The chain is built from TRBV5-4 and TRBJ2-2; 11 nucleotides match TRBD2. The CDR3 covers 15 residues. Germline CDR1 SGHNT, CDR2 YYREEE (reference sequence). The trim removed 0 bases at V and 5 bases at J, leaving 0 bases unmatched. CDR3 in amino acids: CASSLGLAGTGELFF. DNA of the CDR3: TGTGCCAGCAGCTTGGGACTAGCGGGGACCGGGGAGCTGTTTTTT.

The CDR3 nucleotides read TGCAGCACTTTACCCAGGGGAGAGACCCAGTACTTC. This encodes CSTLPRGETQYF. The gene calls are TRBV29-1 and TRBJ2-5; possibly TRBD1 for D (6 bases). The CDR3 is made up of 12 amino acids. Germline CDR1 reads SQVTM; CDR2 reads ANQGSEA. Trimming pared 8 bases from V and 4 bases from J, leaving 14 bases between.

The genes are TRBV5-1 and TRBJ1-1; D is uncertain. CDR3 length: 15 amino acids. V was trimmed by 4 bases and J by 0 bases, leaving 13 bases between them. Per the germline V gene, CDR1 is SGHRS and CDR2 is YFSETQ. The CDR3 nucleotides are TGCGCCAGCAGCCTATACGACTCTCTGAACACTGAAGCTTTCTTT. It specifies CASSLYDSLNTEAFF.

V usage is TRBV28 and J usage is TRBJ2-7, with D possibly TRBD1 on 5 matching bases. V was trimmed by 6 bases and J by 2 bases, leaving 17 bases between them. The germline gives CDR1 MDHEN, CDR2 SYDVKM. The CDR3 sequence is 15 residues long. CDR3 coding DNA: TGTGCCAGCAGGCCGACGACAGATTCCCCCTACGAGCAGTACTTC. Its translation: CASRPTTDSPYEQYF.

The chain employs TRBV7-9 and TRBJ1-1; maybe TRBD1 (5 bases). V lost 5 bases and J lost 2, with 6 bases in between. In germline, CDR1 is SEHNR, CDR2 FQNEAQ (reference sequence). The CDR3 sequence is 12 residues long. DNA of the CDR3: TGTGCCAGCAGCGGGGCCAACACTGAAGCTTTCTTT. Translating it yields CASSGANTEAFF. Full variable domain (remainder filled in from reference TRBV7-9 and TRBJ1-1): DTGVSQNPRHKITKRGQNVTFRCDPISEHNRLYWYRQTLGQGPEFLTYFQNEAQLEKSRLLSDRFSAERPKGSFSTLEIQRTEQGDSAMYLCASSGANTEAFFGQGTRLTVV.

J is TRBJ1-2 and V is TRBV28; D possibly corresponds to TRBD1 (6 bases). CDR1 and CDR2 (germline): MDHEN, SYDVKM. The CDR3 extends over 15 amino acids. The ends were cut back, 5 bases at V and 6 bases at J, with 19 bases in the middle. The CDR3 region is CASSLFREGDDGYTF. DNA of the CDR3: TGTGCCAGCAGTCTCTTCCGCGAGGGGGACGATGGCTACACCTTC.

The chain has TRBV11-2 and TRBJ2-2, with unresolved D. Trimming stripped 2 bases from V and 3 bases from J, with 19 bases between. The CDR3 totals 18 residues. The germline V gene has CDR1 SGHAT and CDR2 FQNNGV. The CDR3 loop is CASSLFPPVARDTGELFF. The CDR3 DNA follows: TGTGCCAGCAGCTTATTCCCCCCAGTAGCTCGGGACACCGGGGAGCTGTTTTTT.